This T cell receptor (beta chain) originates from a study of siplizumab effects on memory and regulatory T cells. A word on this clone: Antigen unknown.

The germline CDR1 and CDR2 sequences are SEHNR and FQNEAQ (reference sequence). With V trimmed by 5 bases and J by 3 bases, 10 bases remained unmatched. The CDR3 has 16 residues. Libraries were prepared by immunoSEQ multiplex PCR; TCRdb keeps only in-frame clonotypes and omits some of them. The data hold about 52,000 clones, with 95% to 98% observed a single time. Notes on the study in general: Most proliferating CD4+ or CD8+ clones, roughly 80-95%, had no naive or memory assignment. Among alloreactive clones, only a minor fraction mapped to unstimulated subsets.

The source of this sequence is a human donor in good health. Sequenced input: naive CD4+ T cells sorted from blood. The chain uses TRBV7-9 and TRBJ2-1; 7 nucleotides match TRBD1. The CDR3 reads CASSPPTGKGYNEQFF. DNA for the CDR3: TGTGCCAGCAGCCCCCCGACAGGGAAGGGCTACAATGAGCAGTTCTTC.